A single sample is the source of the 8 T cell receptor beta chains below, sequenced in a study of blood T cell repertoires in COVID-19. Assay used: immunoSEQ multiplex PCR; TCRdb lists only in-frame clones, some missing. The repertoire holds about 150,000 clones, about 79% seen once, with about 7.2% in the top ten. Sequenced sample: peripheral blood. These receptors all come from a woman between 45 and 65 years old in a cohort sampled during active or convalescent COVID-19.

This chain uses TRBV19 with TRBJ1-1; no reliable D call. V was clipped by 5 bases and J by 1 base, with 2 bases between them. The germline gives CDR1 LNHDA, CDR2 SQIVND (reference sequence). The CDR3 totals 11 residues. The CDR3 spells CASSRNTEAFF. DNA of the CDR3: TGTGCCAGTAGTCGGAACACTGAAGCTTTCTTT.

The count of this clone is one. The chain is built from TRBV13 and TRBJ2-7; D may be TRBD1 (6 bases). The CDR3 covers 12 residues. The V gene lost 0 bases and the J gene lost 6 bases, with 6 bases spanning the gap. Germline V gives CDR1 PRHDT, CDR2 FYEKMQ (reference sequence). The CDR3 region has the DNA TGTGCCAGCAGCTTAGGGGGGGCCGAGCAGTACTTC. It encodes CASSLGGAEQYF.

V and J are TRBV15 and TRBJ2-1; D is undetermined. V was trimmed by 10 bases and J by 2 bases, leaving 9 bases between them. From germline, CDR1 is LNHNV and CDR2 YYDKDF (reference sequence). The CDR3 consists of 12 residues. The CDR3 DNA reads TGTGCCAGCGGTTTTCCCTACAATGAGCAGTTCTTC. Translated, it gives CASGFPYNEQFF.

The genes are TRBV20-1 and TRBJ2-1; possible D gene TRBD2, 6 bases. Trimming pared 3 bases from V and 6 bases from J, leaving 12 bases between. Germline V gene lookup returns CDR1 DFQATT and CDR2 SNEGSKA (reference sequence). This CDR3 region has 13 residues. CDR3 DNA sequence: TGCAGTGCTAGTCGGGACTCAGGCAATGAGCAGTTCTTC. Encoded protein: CSASRDSGNEQFF.

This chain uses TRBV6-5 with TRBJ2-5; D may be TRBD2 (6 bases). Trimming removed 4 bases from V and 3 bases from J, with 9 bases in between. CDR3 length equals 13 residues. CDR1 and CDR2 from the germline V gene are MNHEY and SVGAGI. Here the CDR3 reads CASSLGGKETQYF. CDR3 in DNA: TGTGCCAGCAGTTTGGGCGGGAAAGAGACCCAGTACTTC.

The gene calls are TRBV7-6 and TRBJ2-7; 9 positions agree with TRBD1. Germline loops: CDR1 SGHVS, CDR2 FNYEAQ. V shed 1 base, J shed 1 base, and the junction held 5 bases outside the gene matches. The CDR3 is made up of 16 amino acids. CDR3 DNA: TGTGCCAGCAGCTTAGGTGGACAGGGGTTTTCCTACGAGCAGTACTTC. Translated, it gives CASSLGGQGFSYEQYF.

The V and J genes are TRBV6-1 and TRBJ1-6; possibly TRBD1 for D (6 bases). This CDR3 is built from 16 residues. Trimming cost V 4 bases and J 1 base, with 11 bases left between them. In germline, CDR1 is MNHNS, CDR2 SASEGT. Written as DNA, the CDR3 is TGTGCCAGCAGTGGGCCCCAGGGGTCCTATAATTCACCCCTCCACTTT. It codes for CASSGPQGSYNSPLHF.

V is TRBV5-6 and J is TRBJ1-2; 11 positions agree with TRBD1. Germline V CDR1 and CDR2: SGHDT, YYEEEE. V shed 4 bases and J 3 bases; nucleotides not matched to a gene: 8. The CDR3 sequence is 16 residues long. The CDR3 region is CASSLGQGARDYGYTF. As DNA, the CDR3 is TGTGCCAGCAGCCTAGGACAGGGGGCGCGCGACTATGGCTACACCTTC.